The next 32 T cell receptor beta chains were all read from a single sample in a study of OX40 agonist ivuxolimab in advanced cancers. Only in-frame clones appear in the TCRdb table, and some are missing; sequencing was by immunoSEQ multiplex PCR. In the table there are under 95,000 clones, around nine tenths of which are singletons. Material: CD4+ or CD8+ T cells sorted from blood, obtained in a trial of the OX40 agonist ivuxolimab. The source is an adult with an advanced solid tumor such as melanoma, head and neck, liver or kidney cancer.

The chain carries TRBV19 and TRBJ1-2; no clear D. The germline gives CDR1 LNHDA, CDR2 SQIVND (reference sequence). V gave up 3 bases and J gave up 6 bases, with 17 bases separating them. The CDR3 sequence is 15 residues long. The CDR3 loop reads CASSIGERRANGYTF. The DNA for the CDR3 is TGTGCCAGTAGTATTGGAGAAAGGCGAGCCAATGGCTACACCTTC.

The chain employs TRBV6-6 and TRBJ2-2; TRBD2 agrees at 7 bases. The germline CDR1 and CDR2 sequences are MNHNY and SVGAGI (reference sequence). The CDR3 has 16 residues. V gave up 7 bases and J gave up 2 bases; unmatched junction bases: 10. The CDR3 coding sequence is TGTGCCAGCACTGATCCAGCGGGGTCTAACACCGGGGAGCTGTTTTTT. Translating gives CASTDPAGSNTGELFF.

This clone was observed a handful of times. The chain carries TRBV6-1 and TRBJ1-6, with no clear D. The CDR3 has 13 amino acids. V shed 7 bases and J shed 8 bases, with 12 bases lying between them. The germline V gene has CDR1 MNHNS and CDR2 SASEGT. The CDR3 sequence: CASTPTRDSPLHF. DNA of the CDR3: TGTGCCAGCACCCCGACTCGTGATTCACCCCTCCACTTT.

The chain is built from TRBV28 and TRBJ2-1; weak D call: TRBD2 (5 bases). The V and J ends lost 5 bases and 0 bases respectively, with 11 bases between them. This CDR3 region has 15 residues. Per the germline V gene, CDR1 is MDHEN and CDR2 is SYDVKM. CDR3 sequence (DNA): TGTGCCAGCAGTGATCCGGGAAACTCCTACAATGAGCAGTTCTTC. Its protein is CASSDPGNSYNEQFF. The full variable domain, completed using reference TRBV28 and TRBJ2-1, is DVKVTQSSRYLVKRTGEKVFLECVQDMDHENMFWYRQDPGLGLRLIYFSYDVKMKEKGDIPEGYSVSREKKERFSLILESASTNQTSMYLCASSDPGNSYNEQFFGPGTRLTVL.

This clone was seen a single time. The chain carries TRBV5-1 and TRBJ2-1; TRBD1 might be the D (7 bases). Trimming took 4 bases from V and 7 from J, leaving 18 bases between them. This CDR3 has 15 amino acids. Germline values: CDR1 SGHRS, CDR2 YFSETQ. The DNA of the CDR3 is TGCGCCAGCAGCCTGGAGGGGGCCGCAAAGAATGAGCAGTTCTTC. It codes for CASSLEGAAKNEQFF. Combining the CDR3 with reference TRBV5-1 and TRBJ2-1 gives the whole variable domain KAGVTQTPRYLIKTRGQQVTLSCSPISGHRSVSWYQQTPGQGLQFLFEYFSETQRNKGNFPGRFSGRQFSNSRSEMNVSTLELGDSALYLCASSLEGAAKNEQFFGPGTRLTVL.

The genes are TRBV10-3 and TRBJ1-1, with a possible D match to TRBD1 (5 bases). CDR1 and CDR2 (germline): ENHRY, SYGVKD. The CDR3 covers 13 residues. Trimming left V 11 bases short and J 0 bases short, with 13 bases between. The CDR3 DNA is TGTGCCTCCCGGGGGGAGTTGAACACTGAAGCTTTCTTT. Its translation: CASRGELNTEAFF.

The V and J genes are TRBV19 and TRBJ2-3; 8 bases are shared with TRBD1. Germline V lookup: CDR1 LNHDA, CDR2 SQIVND (reference sequence). This CDR3 region has 13 residues. J lost 3 bases, V lost 7 bases, and 3 bases had no gene match. The CDR3, as DNA: TGTGCCAGTAAGGGACAGGCAACAGATACGCAGTATTTT. Translating gives CASKGQATDTQYF.

The chain employs TRBV2 and TRBJ1-4; unclear D gene. There are 17 residues in the CDR3. Germline values: CDR1 SNHLY, CDR2 FYNNEI. Deletions cut 3 bases from V and 4 bases from J, with 18 bases between. The CDR3 coding sequence is TGTGCCAGCAGTGATGTTATCGGGGAGTGGGGTAATGAAAAACTGTTTTTT. This encodes CASSDVIGEWGNEKLFF.

The V gene is TRBV5-1, the J gene TRBJ2-7; unclear D gene. V was pared by 4 bases and J by 3 bases, with 20 bases between. CDR1 is SGHRS and CDR2 is YFSETQ in the germline V gene. The CDR3 contains 16 residues. CDR3 sequence reads: CASSRPTGQIDYEQYF. The CDR3 DNA reads as TGCGCCAGCAGCAGACCCACGGGCCAGATTGACTACGAGCAGTACTTC.

The chain combines TRBV6-5 with TRBJ2-2; the D is unclear. This CDR3 region has 14 residues. The germline V gene has CDR1 MNHEY and CDR2 SVGAGI. Trimming took off 2 bases at V and 6 bases at J, with 10 bases between the two ends. The CDR3: CASSYQPGAGELFF. DNA of the CDR3: TGTGCCAGCAGTTACCAACCCGGAGCCGGGGAGCTGTTTTTT.

In regard to this clone: In the same sample, other DNA sequences code for this CDR3. V usage is TRBV11-2 and J usage is TRBJ1-2; possible D gene TRBD1, 5 bases. This CDR3 is built from 12 residues. The germline gives CDR1 SGHAT, CDR2 FQNNGV. The V gene lost 0 bases and the J gene lost 6 bases, with 5 bases spanning the gap. The CDR3 sequence: CASSLEGDGYTF. CDR3 nucleotides: TGTGCCAGCAGCTTAGAGGGGGATGGCTACACCTTC.

The J gene is TRBJ1-3, the V gene TRBV7-6, with D unresolved. Germline lookup yields CDR1 SGHVS and CDR2 FNYEAQ. The CDR3 length is 15 residues. V was trimmed by 7 bases and J by 5 bases, leaving 18 bases between them. CDR3 sequence reads: CASNPLPAKRNTIYF. CDR3 DNA sequence: TGTGCCAGCAACCCTTTGCCCGCCAAGAGAAACACCATATATTTT.

This chain links TRBV5-1 with TRBJ1-1; tentatively, D is TRBD1 (6 bases). CDR1 SGHRS and CDR2 YFSETQ come from the germline V gene. The V gene lost 7 bases and the J gene lost 0 bases, with 13 bases spanning the gap. CDR3 length: 14 residues. The CDR3 sequence is CASGTQGMNTEAFF. The CDR3 coding sequence is TGCGCCAGCGGCACGCAGGGGATGAACACTGAAGCTTTCTTT.

The chain joins TRBV11-3 to TRBJ1-1; D call uncertain. This CDR3 is 13 amino acids long. Trimming cost V 5 bases and J 3 bases, with 10 bases left between them. Per the germline V gene, CDR1 is SGHNT and CDR2 is YENEEA. DNA for the CDR3: TGTGCCAGCAGCACGGAGGCTTACACTGAAGCTTTCTTT. Translated, it gives CASSTEAYTEAFF.

The CDR3 DNA is TGTGCCAGCAGTTTTTCCAGGGTCCCGACTCGGGACACTGAAGCTTTCTTT. Translated, it gives CASSFSRVPTRDTEAFF. The chain joins TRBV27 to TRBJ1-1; a possible D gene is TRBD1 (5 bases). Trimming pared 3 bases from V and 3 bases from J, leaving 20 bases between. CDR1 MNHEY and CDR2 SMNVEV come from the germline V gene (reference sequence). The CDR3 sequence is 17 residues long.

This clone was counted a single time. Other DNA sequences in this specimen translate into the identical CDR3. V gene TRBV18 combines with J gene TRBJ2-7; D call uncertain. The CDR3 runs to 13 residues. Trimming cost V 6 bases and J 0 bases, with 9 bases left between them. Germline CDR1 is KGHSH and CDR2 is LQKENI. For the CDR3, the DNA is TGTGCCAGCTCCCCCCCGTCCTCCTACGAGCAGTACTTC. As protein: CASSPPSSYEQYF.

The rearrangement joins TRBV13 to TRBJ2-5; TRBD2 matches at 11 bases. Germline V gene data show CDR1 as PRHDT and CDR2 as FYEKMQ (reference sequence). V was pared by 5 bases and J by 2 bases, with 7 bases of the junction left unmatched. This CDR3 comprises 16 residues. CDR3 sequence: CASSPRSGGGQETQYF. CDR3 DNA sequence: TGTGCCAGCAGCCCCCGTAGCGGGGGGGGACAAGAGACCCAGTACTTC. The full variable domain, rest sourced from reference TRBV13 and TRBJ2-5, is AAGVIQSPRHLIKEKRETATLKCYPIPRHDTVYWYQQGPGQDPQFLISFYEKMQSDKGSIPDRFSAQQFSDYHSELNMSSLELGDSALYFCASSPRSGGGQETQYFGPGTRLLVL.

This clone has a handful of counts. This rearrangement joins TRBV29-1 to TRBJ1-2; tentatively, D is TRBD1 (5 bases). Deletions cut 4 bases from V and 2 bases from J, with 20 bases between. CDR3 length: 16 amino acids. Germline V gene data show CDR1 as SQVTM and CDR2 as ANQGSEA. DNA of the CDR3: TGCAGCGTTGGGTCCGGGACGGATCGATCCAACTATGGCTACACCTTC. Its translation: CSVGSGTDRSNYGYTF. Full variable domain (remainder filled in from reference TRBV29-1 and TRBJ1-2): SAVISQKPSRDICQRGTSLTIQCQVDSQVTMMFWYRQQPGQSLTLIATANQGSEATYESGFVIDKFPISRPNLTFSTLTVSNMSPEDSSIYLCSVGSGTDRSNYGYTFGSGTRLTVV.

CDR3 DNA: TGTGCCAGTAGCTCTAGTAAAGGACGGATCACAGATACGCAGTATTTT. It encodes CASSSSKGRITDTQYF. This rearrangement joins TRBV19 to TRBJ2-3; D call uncertain. Trimming removed 6 bases from V and 2 bases from J, with 18 bases in between. The CDR3 runs to 16 residues. CDR1 and CDR2 from the germline V gene are LNHDA and SQIVND (reference sequence).

The V call is TRBV19, the J call TRBJ1-2; no definite D call. The CDR3 contains 13 residues. The ends were cut back, 6 bases at V and 1 base at J, with 9 bases in the middle. The germline V gene encodes CDR1 LNHDA and CDR2 SQIVND (reference sequence). In DNA, the CDR3 is TGTGCCAGTAGGGCCCGGAGTAACTATGGCTACACCTTC. It encodes CASRARSNYGYTF.

V gene TRBV5-8 combines with J gene TRBJ2-1; 11 bases fit TRBD2. V was clipped by 2 bases and J by 3 bases; unmatched bases: 1. Germline V gene lookup returns CDR1 SGHTS and CDR2 YDEGEE. The CDR3 is 15 residues long. The CDR3 here is CASSFGTSGYNEQFF. The CDR3, as DNA: TGTGCCAGCAGCTTTGGGACTAGCGGCTACAATGAGCAGTTCTTC.

The rearrangement uses TRBV5-4 and TRBJ1-6; 10 bases fit TRBD1. V lost 0 bases to trimming and J lost 7 bases; unmatched junction nucleotides: 4. The CDR3 spans 16 residues. Germline V gene sequence: CDR1 SGHNT, CDR2 YYREEE (reference sequence). The CDR3 here is CASSLGDRGGNSPLHF. For the CDR3, the DNA is TGTGCCAGCAGCTTGGGGGACAGGGGAGGGAATTCACCCCTCCACTTT.

The V call is TRBV19, the J call TRBJ2-2, with D possibly TRBD2 on 5 matching bases. V lost 6 bases and J lost 5, with 13 bases in between. The CDR3 contains 14 residues. Germline V CDR1 and CDR2: LNHDA, SQIVND (reference sequence). In DNA form, the CDR3 reads TGTGCCAGTAGGGGCATGAGGGTGACCGGGGAGCTGTTTTTT. Translated, it gives CASRGMRVTGELFF.

This clone was detected only a few times. The J gene is TRBJ1-2, the V gene TRBV19, with D tentatively TRBD1 (5 bases). CDR3 length: 12 amino acids. CDR1 is LNHDA and CDR2 is SQIVND in the germline V gene (reference sequence). Between the trimmed V and J ends, which lost 8 bases and 4 bases, there was a span of 11 bases. In nucleotides, the CDR3 is TGTGCCAGTTTCGACAGCCCCTATGGCTACACCTTC. Amino acid sequence: CASFDSPYGYTF.

This CDR3 reads CASTPSNVGTQYF. DNA of the CDR3: TGTGCCAGCACCCCATCTAACGTCGGGACCCAGTACTTC. This chain connects TRBV6-1 to TRBJ2-5; D unresolved. The germline V gene has CDR1 MNHNS and CDR2 SASEGT. The CDR3 totals 13 residues. V was pared by 7 bases and J by 7 bases, with 16 bases between.

CDR3 nucleotides: TGTGCCAGTAGACCGAGCGATGCTGGAGATGAGACCCAGTACTTC. This gives the protein CASRPSDAGDETQYF. This sequence joins TRBV19 and TRBJ2-5; D unclear. CDR3 length equals 15 residues. Trimming cost V 6 bases and J 5 bases, with 19 bases left between them. CDR1 and CDR2 from the germline V gene are LNHDA and SQIVND (reference sequence).

As regards this clone: The identical CDR3 is also encoded by other nucleotide sequences in the sample. V and J are TRBV4-1 and TRBJ1-4; 7 bases are a match to TRBD1. The CDR3 totals 17 residues. Germline CDR1 reads MGHRA; CDR2 reads YSYEKL. V shed 3 bases and J 0 bases; nucleotides not matched to a gene: 7. The CDR3 DNA is TGCGCCAGCAGCCAGCCGACAGGGTTTTCAACTAATGAAAAACTGTTTTTT. This codes for CASSQPTGFSTNEKLFF.

The chain has TRBV7-2 and TRBJ2-2; the D gene is possibly TRBD1 (5 bases). Trimming stripped 0 bases from V and 4 bases from J, with 9 bases between. Germline CDR1 reads SGHTA; CDR2 reads FQGNSA. This CDR3 comprises 15 residues. DNA for the CDR3: TGTGCCAGCAGCTTAGCTGGGGCAGGCACCGGGGAGCTGTTTTTT. It is translated as CASSLAGAGTGELFF.

The V and J genes are TRBV7-2 and TRBJ2-7, with TRBD2 matching 14 bases. Trimming at V came to 1 base and at J to 4 bases, leaving 9 bases not matched to a gene. There are 18 residues in the CDR3. CDR1 and CDR2 from the germline V gene are SGHTA and FQGNSA. Here the CDR3 DNA reads TGTGCCAGCAGCTTAGAAGGACTAGCGGGGGGCCTCACTTACGAGCAGTACTTC. This codes for CASSLEGLAGGLTYEQYF.

This rearrangement joins TRBV2 to TRBJ1-5, with D unresolved. Trimming removed 5 bases from V and 0 bases from J, with 8 bases in between. The CDR3 totals 14 residues. Germline V gene lookup returns CDR1 SNHLY and CDR2 FYNNEI. CDR3 DNA sequence: TGTGCCAGCAGTCCCCTCAATAGCAATCAGCCCCAGCATTTT. Translating it yields CASSPLNSNQPQHF.

The V and J genes are TRBV6-5 and TRBJ1-3; the D gene is possibly TRBD1 (5 bases). V gave up 8 bases and J gave up 0 bases, with 14 bases separating them. The CDR3 contains 15 residues. CDR1 MNHEY and CDR2 SVGAGI come from the germline V gene. CDR3 sequence (DNA): TGTGCCAGCGGACACACCGGGGTCTCTGGAAACACCATATATTTT. Its protein product is CASGHTGVSGNTIYF.

This clone is a singleton in its sample. V usage is TRBV6-5 and J usage is TRBJ1-3; no firm D call. Trimming pared 0 bases from V and 2 bases from J, leaving 8 bases between. Looked up from germline, CDR1 is MNHEY and CDR2 is SVGAGI. CDR3 length equals 15 residues. The CDR3 loop reads CASSYSRLTGNTIYF. Written as DNA, the CDR3 is TGTGCCAGCAGTTACTCCAGATTAACTGGAAACACCATATATTTT.